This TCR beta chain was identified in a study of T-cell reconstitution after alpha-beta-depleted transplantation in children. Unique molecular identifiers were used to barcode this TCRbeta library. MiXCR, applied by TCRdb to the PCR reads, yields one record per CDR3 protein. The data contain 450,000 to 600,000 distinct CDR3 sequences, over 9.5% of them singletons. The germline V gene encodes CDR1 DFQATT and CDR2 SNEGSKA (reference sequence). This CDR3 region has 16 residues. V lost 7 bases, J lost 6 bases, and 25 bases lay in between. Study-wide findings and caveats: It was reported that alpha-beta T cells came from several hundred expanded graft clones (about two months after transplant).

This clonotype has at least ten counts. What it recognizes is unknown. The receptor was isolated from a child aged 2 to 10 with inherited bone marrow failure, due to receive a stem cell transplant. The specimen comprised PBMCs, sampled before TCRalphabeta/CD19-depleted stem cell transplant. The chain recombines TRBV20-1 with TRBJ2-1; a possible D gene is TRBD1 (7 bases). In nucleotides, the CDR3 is TGCAGTGTTCCTAAGACAGGGCGACTAGGTTCCAATGAGCAGTTCTTC. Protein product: CSVPKTGRLGSNEQFF.